This T cell receptor beta chain was profiled in a study of blood T cell repertoires in COVID-19. The assay was immunoSEQ multiplex PCR, and TCRdb's table has in-frame clones only and misses some. The table shows around 200,000 clones, with about 84% occurring only once. Germline V gene lookup returns CDR1 MNHEY and CDR2 SVGAGI. This CDR3 is built from 13 residues. J was trimmed by 9 bases and V by 6 bases; bases with no gene match: 6. J is TRBJ1-5 and V is TRBV6-5; 9 bases line up with TRBD1. The sequence was obtained from a middle-aged woman with acute COVID-19. Sequenced material: PBMCs or T cells enriched from blood (not recorded which). The CDR3 DNA reads TGTGCCAGCAGAGGACAGGGGTGGTTGCCCCAGCATTTT. Protein sequence: CASRGQGWLPQHF.